The rows below give T cell receptor beta chains drawn from one sample of a study of blood T cell repertoires in COVID-19. Data came from immunoSEQ multiplex PCR; TCRdb stores just in-frame clones and leaves some out. The sample has about 340,000 clones, around 87% seen once. Material for sequencing was peripheral blood. These receptors were obtained from a woman aged 45-65 years with COVID-19, enrolled during active disease. Both conserved end residues are part of each CDR3. The D gene is left open where the match is weak. The size field is filled for only some rows; it gives once, few, many or a size class.

CASSPGLAGVTGELFF TGTGCCAGCAGCCCGGGACTAGCGGGAGTCACCGGGGAGCTGTTTTTT TRBV9 TRBD2 once TRBJ2-2
CAWISRYSYEQYF TGTGCCTGGATTTCCAGGTACTCCTACGAGCAGTACTTC TRBV30 - - TRBJ2-7
CASRLSGTADTGELFF TGTGCAAGTCGCTTATCCGGGACAGCCGACACCGGGGAGCTGTTTTTT TRBV12-2 - few TRBJ2-2
CASSLLGQGAANYGYTF TGTGCCAGCAGCTTACTAGGACAGGGAGCGGCTAACTATGGCTACACCTTC TRBV7-9 TRBD1 once TRBJ1-2
CASSLDGTGVGYTF TGTGCCAGCAGCTTAGATGGGACAGGGGTTGGCTACACCTTC TRBV7-2 TRBD1 - TRBJ1-2
CASSIDRKGDTEAFF TGTGCCAGTAGTATAGATCGTAAGGGGGACACTGAAGCTTTCTTT TRBV19 - - TRBJ1-1
CASSWAFSYEQYF TGTGCCAGCAGTTGGGCCTTCTCCTACGAGCAGTACTTC TRBV6-2/TRBV6-3 - - TRBJ2-7
CASRKQGITEAFF TGTGCCAGCAGGAAACAGGGCATCACTGAAGCTTTCTTT TRBV12-3/TRBV12-4 - - TRBJ1-1
CASTWTATYGYTF TGTGCCAGCACCTGGACAGCCACCTATGGCTACACCTTC TRBV7-9 - - TRBJ1-2
CASSARPQLAGGTEQYF TGTGCCAGCAGCGCACGACCCCAGCTAGCGGGAGGAACCGAGCAGTACTTC TRBV9 TRBD2 - TRBJ2-7
CASSERQGVDYTF TGTGCCAGCAGTGAACGACAGGGGGTCGACTACACCTTC TRBV6-1 TRBD1 - TRBJ1-2
CASSESRASGRLDTQYF TGCGCCAGCAGTGAAAGTAGGGCTAGCGGGAGGTTGGATACGCAGTATTTT TRBV10-1 TRBD2 - TRBJ2-3
CASSVGLAADTQYF TGTGCCAGCAGCGTTGGCTTAGCAGCAGATACGCAGTATTTT TRBV9 - - TRBJ2-3
CASSTVTGLAFF TGTGCCAGCAGTACGGTGACAGGGCTGGCTTTCTTT TRBV6-2/TRBV6-3 TRBD1 few TRBJ1-1
CASSLLMAGGEQFF TGTGCCAGCTCACTACTAATGGCAGGGGGTGAGCAGTTCTTC TRBV18 TRBD1 - TRBJ2-1
CASSPRVAGDNEQFF TGTGCCAGCTCACCACGAGTAGCGGGGGACAATGAGCAGTTCTTC TRBV18 TRBD2 - TRBJ2-1
CATSEASGRAQCEQYF TGTGCCACCAGTGAGGCTAGCGGGAGGGCCCAGTGCGAGCAGTACTTC TRBV24-1 TRBD2 - TRBJ2-7
CASSYFDIQYF TGTGCCAGCAGTTATTTCGACATTCAGTACTTC TRBV6-5 - once TRBJ2-4
CAWSDRVLGKPQHF TGTGCCTGGAGTGACCGGGTCCTCGGTAAGCCCCAGCATTTT TRBV30 - once TRBJ1-5
CASSADRDTEAFF TGTGCCAGCAGCGCCGACAGGGACACTGAAGCTTTCTTT TRBV6-5 TRBD1 - TRBJ1-1
CASSLSIQGPGYTF TGTGCCAGCAGTTTATCAATACAGGGGCCTGGCTACACCTTC TRBV27 TRBD1 - TRBJ1-2
CASSWTGGTDTQYF TGTGCCAGCAGCTGGACAGGGGGGACAGATACGCAGTATTTT TRBV7-3 TRBD1 - TRBJ2-3
CASSFTGTGGNEQFF TGCGCCAGCAGCTTCACCGGGACAGGTGGCAATGAGCAGTTCTTC TRBV5-1 TRBD1 - TRBJ2-1
CASSLLAGELFF TGTGCCAGCAGCTTACTAGCCGGGGAGCTGTTTTTT TRBV11-3 - once TRBJ2-2
CASSFRRGRTDTQYF TGTGCCAGCAGCTTTCGCAGGGGTCGCACAGATACGCAGTATTTT TRBV7-3 - - TRBJ2-3
CASSPLSGSSHEQYF TGTGCCAGCAGCCCCTTAAGCGGGAGTTCTCACGAGCAGTACTTC TRBV7-7 TRBD2 - TRBJ2-7
CASSLDSFNYGYTF TGCGCCAGCAGCTTGGACAGCTTCAACTATGGCTACACCTTC TRBV5-1 - - TRBJ1-2
CASSRQPQSTGRARTGELFF TGCGCCAGCAGCCGCCAGCCTCAATCCACCGGGAGGGCCCGAACCGGGGAGCTGTTTTTT TRBV5-1 TRBD2 - TRBJ2-2
CASSLDLGTGSYEQYF TGTGCCAGCAGCTTAGATCTGGGGACAGGCTCCTACGAGCAGTACTTC TRBV11-2 TRBD1 - TRBJ2-7
CASSDPGTGQIQPQHF TGTGCCAGCAGTGATCCTGGGACAGGCCAGATTCAGCCCCAGCATTTT TRBV6-1 TRBD1 - TRBJ1-5
CASREGRVNTEAFF TGTGCCAGCAGGGAGGGACGGGTGAACACTGAAGCTTTCTTT TRBV2 - - TRBJ1-1
CASSLGTSGYTDTQYF TGTGCCAGCAGCTTGGGGACTAGCGGGTACACAGATACGCAGTATTTT TRBV11-3 TRBD2 - TRBJ2-3
CASSWDRGQPQHF TGCGCCAGCAGCTGGGACAGGGGTCAGCCCCAGCATTTT TRBV5-1 TRBD1 once TRBJ1-5
CSASEGHPRDYGYTF TGCAGTGCTAGTGAGGGACACCCTAGGGACTATGGCTACACCTTC TRBV20-1 - - TRBJ1-2
CASSFVPGGNTEAFF TGTGCCAGCAGTTTCGTCCCTGGCGGGAACACTGAAGCTTTCTTT TRBV11-2 - - TRBJ1-1
CASSLTGGDYEQYF TGCGCCAGCAGCTTGACCGGGGGAGACTACGAGCAGTACTTC TRBV5-1 - - TRBJ2-7
CAWTGTEAYEQYF TGTGCCTGGACCGGGACAGAGGCCTACGAGCAGTACTTC TRBV30 TRBD1 - TRBJ2-7
CASSGPTGTIYEQYF TGTGCCAGCAGTGGTCCGACAGGGACGATATACGAGCAGTACTTC TRBV6-4 TRBD1 - TRBJ2-7
CSVDASSGLTNEQFF TGCAGCGTTGACGCCTCTAGCGGGTTGACTAATGAGCAGTTCTTC TRBV29-1 TRBD2 - TRBJ2-1
CASSFDSSGANVLTF TGTGCCAGCAGTTTCGACAGCTCTGGGGCCAACGTCCTGACTTTC TRBV2 - - TRBJ2-6
CSVGQGSTGELFF TGCAGCGTCGGACAGGGGAGCACCGGGGAGCTGTTTTTT TRBV29-1 TRBD1 - TRBJ2-2
CASSLDYTVSNTGELFF TGTGCCAGCAGCTTAGATTATACGGTTTCGAACACCGGGGAGCTGTTTTTT TRBV11-2 - once TRBJ2-2
CASTPGPGEKGQPQHF TGTGCCAGCACCCCTGGCCCAGGGGAAAAGGGTCAGCCCCAGCATTTT TRBV9 - - TRBJ1-5
CASSLGDHRGRAYEQYF TGCGCCAGCAGCTTGGGAGACCACAGGGGGCGCGCCTACGAGCAGTACTTC TRBV5-1 TRBD1 - TRBJ2-7
CASSLGLAGGPTDTQYF TGCGCCAGCAGCTTGGGTCTAGCGGGAGGTCCGACAGATACGCAGTATTTT TRBV5-1 TRBD2 - TRBJ2-3
CASSLVALAGGEQFF TGCGCCAGCAGCTTGGTCGCACTAGCGGGAGGGGAGCAGTTCTTC TRBV5-1 TRBD2 - TRBJ2-1
CASSPGGNTEAFF TGTGCCAGCTCACCAGGAGGGAACACTGAAGCTTTCTTT TRBV18 - - TRBJ1-1
CALDRGRMNTEAFF TGTGCCTTAGACAGGGGGCGCATGAACACTGAAGCTTTCTTT TRBV30 TRBD1 - TRBJ1-1
CASSSGLRRYEQYF TGTGCCAGCAGCTCGGGACTAAGGAGGTACGAGCAGTACTTC TRBV7-9 TRBD2 - TRBJ2-7
CASQVSASGAETQYF TGCGCCAGCCAAGTTAGCGCTAGCGGGGCGGAGACCCAGTACTTC TRBV5-1 TRBD2 - TRBJ2-5
CASSPEGQRTAYEQYF TGTGCCAGCAGTCCGGAGGGACAGAGAACAGCCTACGAGCAGTACTTC TRBV27 - - TRBJ2-7
CAWSVLGLGEQFF TGTGCCTGGAGTGTACTGGGACTAGGGGAGCAGTTCTTC TRBV30 TRBD2 once TRBJ2-1
CASSDLWTEQKTQYF TGTGCCAGCAGCGACCTTTGGACAGAGCAGAAGACCCAGTACTTC TRBV27 - - TRBJ2-5
CASSQQGRNTEAFF TGTGCCAGCAGTCAACAGGGAAGGAACACTGAAGCTTTCTTT TRBV6-5 - - TRBJ1-1
CASSTAGTLRTEAFF TGTGCCAGCTCGACAGCGGGGACCCTGAGGACTGAAGCTTTCTTT TRBV18 - - TRBJ1-1
CSAAQPENYGYTF TGCAGCGCCGCCCAGCCGGAGAACTATGGCTACACCTTC TRBV29-1 - - TRBJ1-2
CASSSGAGTRNHEQYF TGTGCCAGCAGCTCAGGAGCTGGGACAAGGAACCACGAGCAGTACTTC TRBV7-9 - once TRBJ2-7
CASSLKGTGGSNEQFF TGTGCCAGCAGCCTAAAAGGGACAGGGGGATCAAATGAGCAGTTCTTC TRBV7-6 TRBD1 - TRBJ2-1